Each of the 4 T cell receptor beta chains below was sequenced from the same sample in a study of graft-versus-host responses after intestinal transplantation. These receptors' targets are unknown. Profiling relied on immunoSEQ multiplex PCR, and the TCRdb table lists in-frame clones only, not all of them. Here the sample spans 90,000 to 120,000 clones, about nine tenths being singletons. The sample here was unstimulated CD4+ T cells sorted from spleen or lymph node cells, taken before transplant. These receptors were taken from a human donor who was the organ donor for an intestinal transplant.

On this clone itself: This specimen includes other DNA sequences encoding the same CDR3. CDR3 in DNA: TGTGCCAGCAGCTTGGGCAGGGGAGGAACAGATACGCAGTATTTT. It encodes CASSLGRGGTDTQYF. V is TRBV7-6 and J is TRBJ2-3; D is perhaps TRBD1 or TRBD2 (6 bases each). V gave up 3 bases and J gave up 3 bases, with 13 bases separating them. This CDR3 spans 15 amino acids. Germline V gene lookup returns CDR1 SGHVS and CDR2 FNYEAQ.

The chain joins TRBV19 to TRBJ2-7, with a possible D match to TRBD1 (5 bases). Germline values: CDR1 LNHDA, CDR2 SQIVND (reference sequence). This CDR3 is 13 amino acids long. Trimming took off 2 bases at V and 3 bases at J, with 8 bases between the two ends. In DNA form, the CDR3 reads TGTGCCAGTAGTATAAGGGGCTTCTACGAGCAGTACTTC. It yields the protein CASSIRGFYEQYF. The variable domain in full, completed from reference TRBV19 and TRBJ2-7, reads DGGITQSPKYLFRKEGQNVTLSCEQNLNHDAMYWYRQDPGQGLRLIYYSQIVNDFQKGDIAEGYSVSREKKESFPLTVTSAQKNPTAFYLCASSIRGFYEQYFGPGTRLTVT.

The genes are TRBV30 and TRBJ2-5; possible D gene TRBD2, 5 bases. Trimming removed 2 bases from V and 4 bases from J, with 11 bases in between. Germline V gene sequence: CDR1 GTSNPN, CDR2 SVGIG (reference sequence). The CDR3 has 13 amino acids. The CDR3 bases are TGTGCCTGGAGTCGGGGAGCGCTAGAGACCCAGTACTTC. Translated: CAWSRGALETQYF.

This sequence joins TRBV5-4 and TRBJ2-7, with 7 bases that match TRBD1. Germline values: CDR1 SGHNT, CDR2 YYREEE (reference sequence). The junction had 5 bases not matched to a gene; V was cut back by 0 bases and J by 5 bases. The CDR3 is 14 residues long. DNA of the CDR3: TGTGCCAGCAGCTTGGAGATAGGGGGCCACGAGCAGTACTTC. Translation: CASSLEIGGHEQYF.